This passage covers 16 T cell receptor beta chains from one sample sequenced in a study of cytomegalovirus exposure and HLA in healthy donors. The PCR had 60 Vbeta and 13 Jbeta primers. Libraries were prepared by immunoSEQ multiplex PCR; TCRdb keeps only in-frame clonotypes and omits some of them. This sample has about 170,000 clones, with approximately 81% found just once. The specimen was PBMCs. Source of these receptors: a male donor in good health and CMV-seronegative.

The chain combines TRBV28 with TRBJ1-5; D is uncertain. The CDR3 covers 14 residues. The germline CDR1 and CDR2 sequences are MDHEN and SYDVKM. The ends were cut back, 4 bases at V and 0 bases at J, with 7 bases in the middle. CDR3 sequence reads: CASSSVISNQPQHF. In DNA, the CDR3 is TGTGCCAGCAGTTCAGTAATTAGCAATCAGCCCCAGCATTTT.

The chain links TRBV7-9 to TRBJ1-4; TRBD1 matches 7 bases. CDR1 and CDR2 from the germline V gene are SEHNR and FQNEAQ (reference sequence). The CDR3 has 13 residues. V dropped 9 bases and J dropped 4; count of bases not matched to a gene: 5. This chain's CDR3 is CASQTGLNEKLFF. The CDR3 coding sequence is TGTGCCAGTCAGACAGGGCTTAATGAAAAACTGTTTTTT.

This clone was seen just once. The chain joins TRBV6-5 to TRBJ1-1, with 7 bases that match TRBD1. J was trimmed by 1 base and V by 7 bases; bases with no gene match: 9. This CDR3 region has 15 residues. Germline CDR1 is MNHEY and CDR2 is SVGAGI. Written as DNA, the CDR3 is TGTGCCAGCACCTACGGGACAGCCAGGAACACTGAAGCTTTCTTT. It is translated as CASTYGTARNTEAFF.

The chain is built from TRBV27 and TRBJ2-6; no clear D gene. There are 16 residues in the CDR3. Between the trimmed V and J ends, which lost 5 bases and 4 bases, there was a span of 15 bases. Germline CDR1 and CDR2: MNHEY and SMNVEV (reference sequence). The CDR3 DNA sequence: TGTGCCAGCAGTCAATATACCCCGCGGGGGGCCAACGTCCTGACTTTC. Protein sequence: CASSQYTPRGANVLTF.

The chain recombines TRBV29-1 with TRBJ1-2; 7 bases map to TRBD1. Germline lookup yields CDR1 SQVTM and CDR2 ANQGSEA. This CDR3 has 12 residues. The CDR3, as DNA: TGCCACGGGGGGGACAGCTACTATGGCTACACCTTC. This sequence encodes CHGGDSYYGYTF.

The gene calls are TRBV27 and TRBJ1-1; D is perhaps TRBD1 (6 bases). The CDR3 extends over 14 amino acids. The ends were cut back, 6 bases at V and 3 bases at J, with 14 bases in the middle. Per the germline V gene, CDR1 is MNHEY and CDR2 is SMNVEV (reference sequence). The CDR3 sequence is CASSQSTGYTEAFF. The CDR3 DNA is TGTGCCAGCAGCCAGAGTACAGGGTACACTGAAGCTTTCTTT.

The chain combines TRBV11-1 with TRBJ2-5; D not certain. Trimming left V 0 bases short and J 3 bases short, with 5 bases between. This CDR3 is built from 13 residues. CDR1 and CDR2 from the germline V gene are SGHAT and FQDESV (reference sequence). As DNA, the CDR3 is TGTGCCAGCAGCTTAGCTAGAGAAGAGACCCAGTACTTC. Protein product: CASSLAREETQYF.

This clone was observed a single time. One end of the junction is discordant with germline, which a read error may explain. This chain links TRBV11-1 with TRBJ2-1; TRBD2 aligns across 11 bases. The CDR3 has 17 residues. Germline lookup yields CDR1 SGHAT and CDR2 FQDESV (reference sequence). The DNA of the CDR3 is TGTGCCAGCAGCCTAGCCCCTACTAGCGGGAGCTATAATGAGCAGTTCTTC. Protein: CASSLAPTSGSYNEQFF.

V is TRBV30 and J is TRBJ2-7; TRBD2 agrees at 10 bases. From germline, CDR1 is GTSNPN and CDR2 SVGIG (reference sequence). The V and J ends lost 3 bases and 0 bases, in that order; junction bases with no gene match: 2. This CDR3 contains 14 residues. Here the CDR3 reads CAWSASGSSYEQYF. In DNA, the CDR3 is TGTGCCTGGAGCGCTAGCGGGAGCTCCTACGAGCAGTACTTC.

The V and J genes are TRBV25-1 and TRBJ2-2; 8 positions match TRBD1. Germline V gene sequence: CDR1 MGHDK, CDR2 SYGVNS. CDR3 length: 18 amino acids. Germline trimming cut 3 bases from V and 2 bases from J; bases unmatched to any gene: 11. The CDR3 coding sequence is TGTGCCAGCAGTGACTCGGACAGGGCCTCGATTAACACCGGGGAGCTGTTTTTT. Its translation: CASSDSDRASINTGELFF.

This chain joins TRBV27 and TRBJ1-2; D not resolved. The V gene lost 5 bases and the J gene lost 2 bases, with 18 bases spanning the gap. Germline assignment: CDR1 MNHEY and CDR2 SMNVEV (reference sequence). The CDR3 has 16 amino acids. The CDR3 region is CASSPRRQGINYGYTF. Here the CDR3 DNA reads TGTGCCAGCAGTCCTCGCCGACAAGGAATAAACTATGGCTACACCTTC.

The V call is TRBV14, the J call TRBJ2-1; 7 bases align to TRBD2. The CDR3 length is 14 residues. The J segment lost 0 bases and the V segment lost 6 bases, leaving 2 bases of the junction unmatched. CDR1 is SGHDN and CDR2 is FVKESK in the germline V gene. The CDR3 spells CASSRGGSYNEQFF. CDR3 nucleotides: TGTGCCAGCAGTCGCGGGGGCTCCTACAATGAGCAGTTCTTC.

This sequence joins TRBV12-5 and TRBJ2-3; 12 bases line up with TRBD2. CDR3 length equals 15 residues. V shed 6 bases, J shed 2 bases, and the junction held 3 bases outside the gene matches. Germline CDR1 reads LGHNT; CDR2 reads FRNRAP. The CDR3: CASGPSGGVTDTQYF. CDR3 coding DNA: TGTGCTAGTGGCCCTAGCGGGGGGGTCACAGATACGCAGTATTTT.

The CDR3 is CASSGMDRGTKNIQYF. The DNA for the CDR3 is TGTGCCAGCAGCGGTATGGACAGGGGGACCAAAAACATTCAGTACTTC. This chain joins TRBV7-2 and TRBJ2-4; 10 bases agree with TRBD1. CDR3 length: 16 amino acids. Trimming removed 5 bases from V and 2 bases from J; junction bases left unmatched: 6. CDR1 is SGHTA, CDR2 FQGNSA, per germline.

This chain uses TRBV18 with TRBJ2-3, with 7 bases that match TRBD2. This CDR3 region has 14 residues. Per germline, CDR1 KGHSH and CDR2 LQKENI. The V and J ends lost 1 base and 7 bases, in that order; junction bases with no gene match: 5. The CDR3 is CASSPRAGTNTQYF. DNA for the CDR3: TGTGCCAGCTCACCACGCGCAGGGACTAATACGCAGTATTTT. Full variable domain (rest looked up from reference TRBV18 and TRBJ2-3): NAGVMQNPRHLVRRRGQEARLRCSPMKGHSHVYWYRQLPEEGLKFMVYLQKENIIDESGMPKERFSAEFPKEGPSILRIQQVVRGDSAAYFCASSPRAGTNTQYFGPGTRLTVL.

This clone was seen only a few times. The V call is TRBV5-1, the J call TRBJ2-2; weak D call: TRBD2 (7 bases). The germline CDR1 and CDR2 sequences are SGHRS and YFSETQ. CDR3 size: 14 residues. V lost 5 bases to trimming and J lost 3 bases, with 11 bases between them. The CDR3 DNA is TGCGCCAGCAGAGGGGGGGCCGACACCGGGGAGCTGTTTTTT. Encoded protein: CASRGGADTGELFF.